This entry concerns a single TCR beta chain. The antigen remains undetermined. Germline loops: CDR1 MNHNS, CDR2 SASEGT. The CDR3 is 15 amino acids. With 4 bases clipped from V and 2 bases from J, the junction kept 7 bases outside the gene matches. TCRdb's copy holds only in-frame clones and misses some; the assay was immunoSEQ multiplex PCR. The sample carries fewer than 90,000 clones, approximately 90% recorded once. This specimen comes from a study of OX40 agonist ivuxolimab in advanced cancers. Study details: The dose-escalation cohort was about 87% male, with a mean age of about 56 years, ranging roughly 23 to 79.

General study points: Among the lowest peripheral clonal expansion occurred in 0.1-3.0 mg/kg partial responders. The CD4+ and CD8+ T cells in the blood had expanded clonally by week 6 at 0.1 to 3.0 mg/kg.

This clonotype was sampled from an adult with an advanced solid tumor such as melanoma, head and neck, liver or kidney cancer. This material consisted of CD4+ or CD8+ T cells sorted from blood, taken in a trial of the OX40 agonist ivuxolimab. The genes are TRBV6-1 and TRBJ1-1; 7 bases align to TRBD1. The CDR3 reads CASSGQDRRNTEAFF. Written as DNA, the CDR3 is TGTGCCAGCAGTGGACAGGACAGGCGCAACACTGAAGCTTTCTTT.